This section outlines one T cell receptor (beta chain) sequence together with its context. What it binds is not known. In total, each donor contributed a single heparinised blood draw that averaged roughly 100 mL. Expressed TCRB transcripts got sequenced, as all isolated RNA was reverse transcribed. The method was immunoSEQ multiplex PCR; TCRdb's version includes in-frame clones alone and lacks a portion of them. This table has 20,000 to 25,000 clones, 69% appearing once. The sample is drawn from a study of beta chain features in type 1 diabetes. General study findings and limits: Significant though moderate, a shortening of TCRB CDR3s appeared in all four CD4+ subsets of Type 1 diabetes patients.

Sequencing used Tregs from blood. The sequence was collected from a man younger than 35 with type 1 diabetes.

This CDR3 reads CASVLFRTSGRANTGELFF. The CDR3 nucleotides read TGTGCCAGCGTTCTATTCCGGACTAGCGGGAGAGCGAACACCGGGGAGCTGTTTTTT. The chain combines TRBV6-8 with TRBJ2-2; TRBD2 aligns across 13 bases. Germline V CDR1 and CDR2: MNHGY, SAAAGT. The V segment lost 8 bases and the J segment 0 bases; nucleotides outside the gene matches: 12. This CDR3 region has 19 residues.